This T cell receptor (beta chain) is from a study of T-cell memory formation after mild COVID-19 (dated by TCRdb to 2020 to 2023). Concerning the study at large: TCR sequence clusters from the two donors were found to be largely donor specific. In a couple of donors, T-cell clones that expanded and contracted after mild COVID-19 were followed by sequencing TCRalpha and TCRbeta repertoires longitudinally. Two young, previously healthy adult volunteers, one female and one male, were included in the cohort.

This clonotype was seen a few times. What antigen it recognizes has not been identified. The sample holds no much larger clone one base away, and base qualities are not on file. Inclusive of the bounding cysteine and phenylalanine, the CDR3 is 15 residues long. Just the 45-base CDR3 DNA is kept, in frame starting at base 1. CDR1 and CDR2 are read off the germline V gene as SGHAT and FQNNGV. Trimmed from V: 6 bases; trimmed from J: 7 bases; junction bases lacking a gene match: 8. TCRdb names Illumina NovaSeq 6000 as the instrument used. TCRalpha and TCRbeta cDNA libraries were constructed by 5'RACE with constant-segment primers, with sample barcodes and unique molecular identifiers being introduced. Trizol reagent was used to extract RNA from every sample. Amplification of the libraries took two PCR steps, and the second step added a second sample barcode plus Illumina TruSeq adapters. The libraries were sequenced on an Illumina NovaSeq using 2 x 150 bp paired-end reads. In the authors' own workflow: Reads were demultiplexed and collapsed into UMI-guided consensus sequences with migec v1.2.7. Using mixcr v2.1.11, the UMI consensuses were aligned to TRA and TRB V and J templates and assembled into clonotypes. Clonotypes were classified as expanded or contracted when called significant by both edgeR and NoisET, with noise models trained on biological replicates. For edgeR calls, the cutoffs were a false discovery rate-adjusted p below 0.01 and a log2 fold-change threshold of 1. As an exploratory analysis of dynamics, max-normalized trajectories of the 1000 most abundant clonotypes were examined with PCA combined with hierarchical clustering. The CD4 or CD8 phenotype of responding clones was assigned using the separately sequenced CD4+ and CD8+ repertoires. Using fastp at Q25 and MiXCR, TCRdb reprocessed the public reads and kept productive beta chains. Under each unique CDR3 protein, matching rows form one entry showing the most common genes and DNA. The V and J calls and clone size are TCRdb's, not the authors'. The sample table contains roughly 350,000 distinct CDR3 sequences; only one count was recorded for around 13% of them. About 20% of the sample lies in the top ten.

General conclusions and limits of the study: Only a couple of mild cases were covered in the study, and larger cohorts including severe cases with pre-infection samples were considered necessary. Contracting CD4+ clones appeared mostly in the CM and EM memory subsets, whereas CD8+ clones were enriched in EMRA. Some responding clones were detected in pre-infection memory, which suggested that pre-existing cross-reactive memory T cells had joined the SARS-CoV-2 response. Balanced CD4/CD8 phenotypes were observed for clones contracting from day 15 to 85, whereas a bias towards CD4+ was observed for a second wave of clones expanding from day 15 to 37. SARS-CoV-2 specificity was not confirmed for the second-wave clones peaking on day 37.

PBMCs were isolated by Ficoll-Paque density gradient centrifugation. The origin of this receptor is a man aged 18 to 29 who had mild COVID-19 (a few samples of this study predate the infection). The sample titles of this study are shuffled in the database, so cell type and time point are left out; the donor was told from shared clones. The rearranged segments are TRBV11-2 and TRBJ1-4, with TRBD1 identical over 10 junction bases. Material for sequencing was PBMCs or a T cell subset sorted from them (not recorded which). The CDR3 region has the sequence CASRRQGAFGEKLFF. The bases are TGTGCCAGCAGAAGACAGGGGGCCTTTGGTGAAAAACTGTTTTTT. The reference TRBV11-2 and TRBJ1-4 proteins fill in what lies around the CDR3, so the full variable domain reads EAGVAQSPRYKIIEKRQSVAFWCNPISGHATLYWYQQILGQGPKLLIQFQNNGVVDDSQLPKDRFSAERLKGVDSTLKIQPAKLEDSAVYLCASRRQGAFGEKLFFGSGTQLSVL.